This passage covers 30 T cell receptor beta chains from one sample sequenced in a study of blood T cells in healthy people across ages. Through a sample-barcoded 5' primer and a J-beta primer mix, a second PCR was run for about 7 to 12 cycles. MiXCR, run by TCRdb on the 5' RACE reads, gives a single entry per CDR3 protein. This table holds about 620,000 distinct CDR3 sequences, 52% found once. The source material was blood. The receptors come from a woman older than 75 in good health.

This clonotype was recorded at least ten times. This chain joins TRBV24-1 and TRBJ2-4; TRBD1 matches at 10 bases. Germline trimming cut 4 bases from V and 3 bases from J; bases unmatched to any gene: 5. The V gene's germline CDR1 is KGHDR and CDR2 SFDVKD. The CDR3 is made up of 16 amino acids. CDR3 sequence reads: CATSEGDRGGKNIQYF. CDR3 nucleotides: TGTGCCACCAGTGAGGGGGACAGGGGAGGCAAAAACATTCAGTACTTC.

This chain uses TRBV5-1 with TRBJ2-1; TRBD2 matches 10 bases. Germline V gives CDR1 SGHRS, CDR2 YFSETQ. The CDR3 loop spans 16 amino acids. The junction had 4 bases not matched to a gene; V was cut back by 0 bases and J by 4 bases. CDR3 coding DNA: TGCGCCAGCAGCTTGGATCTTAGCGGGGGGTACAATGAGCAGTTCTTC. Its protein product is CASSLDLSGGYNEQFF.

The chain couples TRBV29-1 to TRBJ1-3; D gene ambiguous. Per germline, CDR1 SQVTM and CDR2 ANQGSEA. The CDR3 is 14 amino acids. The germline V and J ends were trimmed by 0 bases and 3 bases, with 9 bases remaining between them. The DNA of the CDR3 is TGCAGCGTTGAAGAGGGTTTACGTGGAAACACCATATATTTT. It specifies CSVEEGLRGNTIYF. Using reference TRBV29-1 and TRBJ1-3 for the parts outside the CDR3, the full variable domain is SAVISQKPSRDICQRGTSLTIQCQVDSQVTMMFWYRQQPGQSLTLIATANQGSEATYESGFVIDKFPISRPNLTFSTLTVSNMSPEDSSIYLCSVEEGLRGNTIYFGEGSWLTVV.

This clonotype was detected many times. The CDR3 protein is CASSLSTDTQYF. In nucleotides, the CDR3 is TGTGCCAGCAGCTTATCAACAGATACGCAGTATTTT. V and J are TRBV7-9 and TRBJ2-3; the D is unclear. V lost 2 bases and J lost 3, with 3 bases in between. This CDR3 has 12 amino acids. CDR1 SEHNR and CDR2 FQNEAQ come from the germline V gene (reference sequence).

The chain combines TRBV7-2 with TRBJ2-1; 7 bases line up with TRBD2. The junction had 12 bases not matched to a gene; V was cut back by 0 bases and J by 10 bases. Germline V gives CDR1 SGHTA, CDR2 FQGNSA. This CDR3 is 16 amino acids long. This CDR3 reads CASSLAGGTFGVEQFF. The DNA for the CDR3 is TGTGCCAGCAGCTTAGCGGGGGGGACCTTTGGTGTAGAGCAGTTCTTC.

There are a few counts of this clonotype. Being one base from a much bigger clone, this may be a read error. This sequence joins TRBV7-2 and TRBJ2-3; 8 nucleotides line up with TRBD1. Germline V gene sequence: CDR1 SGHTA, CDR2 FQGNSA. V lost 5 bases and J lost 15; bases outside the gene matches: 10. The CDR3 consists of 12 residues. The CDR3 region is CASSLTGASSYF. The CDR3 region has the DNA TGTGCCAGCAGCCTGACAGGGGCGTCGAGTTATTTT. Supplemented by reference TRBV7-2 and TRBJ2-3, the full variable domain reads GAGVSQSPSNKVTEKGKDVELRCDPISGHTALYWYRQSLGQGLEFLIYFQGNSAPDKSGLPSDRFSAERTGGSVSTLTIQRTQQEDSAVYLCASSLTGASSYFGPGTRLTVL.

This clonotype has ten or more counts. The chain is built from TRBV7-2 and TRBJ2-1; maybe TRBD2 (5 bases). The CDR3 sequence is 16 residues long. Trimming removed 3 bases at V and 0 bases at J, with 12 bases between. From germline, CDR1 is SGHTA and CDR2 FQGNSA. CDR3 protein: CASSFSATSSYNEQFF. DNA of the CDR3: TGTGCCAGCAGCTTTAGCGCTACTAGCTCCTACAATGAGCAGTTCTTC.

The gene calls are TRBV6-6 and TRBJ1-3; 8 bases are shared with TRBD1. This CDR3 has 15 amino acids. The junction had 7 bases not matched to a gene; V was cut back by 5 bases and J by 4 bases. Germline V gene data show CDR1 as MNHNY and CDR2 as SVGAGI (reference sequence). CDR3 sequence: CASSPRTGSGNTIYF. The DNA of the CDR3 is TGTGCCAGCAGTCCCCGGACAGGGTCCGGAAACACCATATATTTT.

With respect to this clonotype: A read error is possible here, since a much larger clone lies one base away. The V call is TRBV10-3, the J call TRBJ2-5; perhaps TRBD2 as D (6 bases). Trimming shortened V by 11 bases and J by 11 bases, and 24 bases separated the two germline ends. Looked up from germline, CDR1 is ENHRY and CDR2 is SYGVKD. The CDR3 has 13 amino acids. DNA of the CDR3: TGTGCCTCCGGGGGAGAATCCTACAATGAGCAGTACTTC. Residues: CASGGESYNEQYF.

The CDR3: CASSWGPENYGYTF. CDR3 in DNA: TGTGCCAGCAGTTGGGGGCCGGAAAACTATGGCTACACCTTC. The V gene is TRBV27, the J gene TRBJ1-2; possibly TRBD1 for D (6 bases). This CDR3 has 14 amino acids. V dropped 4 bases and J dropped 2 bases, with 11 bases sitting between them. Germline CDR1 MNHEY, CDR2 SMNVEV (reference sequence).

This clonotype showed up many times. The genes are TRBV9 and TRBJ1-1; D is unresolved. Germline assignment: CDR1 SGDLS and CDR2 YYNGEE. V was clipped by 2 bases and J by 2 bases, with 7 bases between them. The CDR3 runs to 13 residues. The CDR3 region is CASSVRHNTEAFF. As DNA, the CDR3 is TGTGCCAGCAGCGTGCGACACAACACTGAAGCTTTCTTT.

The table lists this clonotype with a few counts. The gene calls are TRBV12-3 or TRBV12-4 and TRBJ1-1, with D hard to call. Trimming cost V 6 bases and J 2 bases, with 16 bases left between them. The CDR3 loop spans 15 amino acids. The chain's CDR3 is CASRPRRVGNTEAFF. In DNA, the CDR3 is TGTGCCAGCAGACCCCGCCGGGTGGGAAACACTGAAGCTTTCTTT.

V usage is TRBV12-3 or TRBV12-4 and J usage is TRBJ2-5; the match to TRBD2 covers 13 bases. V shed 7 bases and J 11 bases; nucleotides not matched to a gene: 13. This CDR3 has 15 amino acids. CDR3 in amino acids: CASKLAGGSYNEQYF. In DNA form, the CDR3 reads TGTGCCAGCAAACTAGCGGGGGGGTCCTACAATGAGCAGTACTTC.

This clonotype showed up many times. CDR3 in amino acids: CASQRGGWTDTQYF. Written as DNA, the CDR3 is TGTGCCAGTCAACGAGGGGGTTGGACAGATACGCAGTATTTT. The V call is TRBV28, the J call TRBJ2-3, with a weak D call TRBD1 (6 bases). The germline gives CDR1 MDHEN, CDR2 SYDVKM. The CDR3 covers 14 residues. The V end was cut by 9 bases, the J end by 3 bases, with 16 bases between.

About this clonotype: This sequence may be a read error, since a much larger clone differs from it by one base. The V gene is TRBV4-1, the J gene TRBJ2-3; TRBD2 is a possible D gene (6 bases). This CDR3 contains 15 residues. In germline, CDR1 is MGHRA, CDR2 YSYEKL. The CDR3 loop reads CASSQGLDYTDTRYF. In nucleotides, the CDR3 is TGCGCCAGCAGCCAAGGACTAGATTACACAGATACGCGGTATTTT.

As to this clonotype: A single base separates this from a much larger clone, so it may be a read error. The chain recombines TRBV5-1 with TRBJ2-3; 9 bases align to TRBD1. The CDR3 spans 19 residues. Looked up from germline, CDR1 is SGHRS and CDR2 is YFSETQ. CDR3 in DNA: TGCACCAGCAGCTTGTATTCGGCCGGCGGGACAGGGATAGTAGATACGCAGTATTTT. Protein sequence: CTSSLYSAGGTGIVDTQYF.

The V call is TRBV7-2, the J call TRBJ2-7; D gene uncertain. The end of the DNA fits TRBJ2-5 better, so the J call may be wrong. From germline, CDR1 is SGHTA and CDR2 FQGNSA. The CDR3 runs to 13 residues. The CDR3 region is CASNRRAGETQYF. DNA of the CDR3: TGTGCCAGCAACCGTCGTGCCGGAGAGACCCAGTACTTC.

Concerning this clonotype: This may stem from a read error, because a much larger clone lies one nucleotide away. J is TRBJ2-1 and V is TRBV2; a weak D match, TRBD2 (5 bases). CDR1 SNHLY and CDR2 FYNNEI come from the germline V gene. The CDR3 length is 13 residues. V was cut by 2 bases and J by 12 bases, with 14 bases left in between. The CDR3 protein is CASSETGIHGQFF. CDR3 nucleotides: TGTGCCAGCAGTGAAACGGGAATCCATGGGCAGTTCTTC.

Points on this clonotype: Possible read error: a much larger clone is one base away. The chain employs TRBV18 and TRBJ2-1; 9 bases are shared with TRBD1. The germline gives CDR1 KGHSH, CDR2 LQKENI. The CDR3 has 15 amino acids. In nucleotides, the CDR3 is TGTGCCAGCTTACCACGGGACAGGGTATACAATGAGCAGTTCTTC. Encoded protein: CASLPRDRVYNEQFF.

The V and J genes are TRBV3-1 and TRBJ1-5; TRBD1 matches 11 bases. The V segment lost 4 bases and the J segment 7 bases; nucleotides outside the gene matches: 9. The CDR3 has 16 amino acids. CDR1 and CDR2 from the germline V gene are LGHDT and YNNKEL (reference sequence). In DNA form, the CDR3 reads TGTGCCAGCAGCCTAGGGACAGGGGGACCAAGACAGCCCCAGCATTTT. This encodes CASSLGTGGPRQPQHF.

The chain employs TRBV28 and TRBJ2-7, with D maybe TRBD1 (5 bases). V was trimmed by 8 bases and J by 3 bases, leaving 17 bases between them. This CDR3 region has 14 residues. Germline V gene sequence: CDR1 MDHEN, CDR2 SYDVKM. The CDR3 coding sequence is TGTGCCAGCTCGACAGTCCGAGAATTCTACGAGCAGTACTTC. The encoded protein is CASSTVREFYEQYF.

This clonotype was picked up a small number of times. The chain joins TRBV28 to TRBJ1-5; possible D gene TRBD1, 6 bases. CDR1 and CDR2 from the germline V gene are MDHEN and SYDVKM. This CDR3 region has 15 residues. Trimming shortened V by 6 bases and J by 0 bases, and 12 bases separated the two germline ends. CDR3 nucleotide sequence: TGTGCCAGCAGGCCCCAGGGGTATAGCAATCAGCCCCAGCATTTT. This codes for CASRPQGYSNQPQHF.

The CDR3 is CASSVSGSFTDTQYF. As DNA, the CDR3 is TGTGCCAGCAGCGTTAGCGGGAGTTTCACAGATACGCAGTATTTT. The chain is built from TRBV7-2 and TRBJ2-3; the match to TRBD2 covers 9 bases. The CDR3 has 15 amino acids. The germline V gene encodes CDR1 SGHTA and CDR2 FQGNSA. With 5 bases clipped from V and 2 bases from J, the junction kept 5 bases outside the gene matches.

Many counts were recorded for this clonotype. This chain joins TRBV12-3 or TRBV12-4 and TRBJ2-7; 8 positions match TRBD2. This CDR3 spans 14 amino acids. V gave up 5 bases and J gave up 0 bases; unmatched junction bases: 3. CDR3 DNA sequence: TGTGCCAGCAGTACCGGGACTAGCTCCTACGAGCAGTACTTC. Its protein is CASSTGTSSYEQYF.

This clonotype was picked up many times. Mismatch with germline at one junction end may stem from a read error. The chain combines TRBV5-1 with TRBJ2-1, with D possibly matching TRBD1 (5 bases). The CDR3 length is 15 residues. CDR1 and CDR2 (germline): SGHRS, YFSETQ. The CDR3 loop reads CASSLVQGSYNEQFF. The CDR3 DNA reads TGTGCCAGCAGTTTGGTCCAGGGATCCTACAATGAGCAGTTCTTC.

This clonotype was found once. The chain carries TRBV20-1 and TRBJ2-7; D might be TRBD1 (6 bases). Germline V gene lookup returns CDR1 DFQATT and CDR2 SNEGSKA (reference sequence). The CDR3 consists of 20 residues. The ends were cut back, 0 bases at V and 0 bases at J, with 27 bases in the middle. The CDR3 sequence is CSARDPTGKSVAASSYEQYF. In DNA, the CDR3 is TGCAGTGCTAGAGACCCGACAGGCAAGAGCGTGGCCGCTAGCTCCTACGAGCAGTACTTC.

Ten or more counts support this clonotype. This chain joins TRBV29-1 and TRBJ2-7; D unresolved. V was cut by 3 bases and J by 3 bases, with 15 bases left in between. Germline lookup yields CDR1 SQVTM and CDR2 ANQGSEA. This CDR3 comprises 14 residues. This chain's CDR3 is CSVETGGRNYEQYF. Here the CDR3 DNA reads TGCAGCGTTGAGACGGGCGGAAGAAACTACGAGCAGTACTTC.

V and J are TRBV7-2 and TRBJ1-5, with D possibly matching TRBD1 (5 bases). In germline, CDR1 is SGHTA, CDR2 FQGNSA. With 1 base removed from V and 1 base from J, the gap between germline ends came to 11 bases. The CDR3 totals 16 residues. For the CDR3, the DNA is TGTGCCAGCAGCTTAGGAGGGCGGGGGAGCAATCAGCCCCAGCATTTT. Translating gives CASSLGGRGSNQPQHF.

To note about this clonotype: This may be a read error: a much more frequent sequence differs by one nucleotide. The chain joins TRBV5-6 to TRBJ2-1; the match to TRBD1 covers 8 bases. Germline CDR1 reads SGHDT; CDR2 reads YYEEEE. The CDR3 runs 15 residues. CDR3 in amino acids: CTSSLVDRGYNEQFF. CDR3 DNA sequence: TGTACCAGCAGCTTGGTTGACAGGGGATACAATGAGCAGTTCTTC.

The V gene is TRBV11-1, the J gene TRBJ2-7; D is unclear. This CDR3 comprises 11 residues. V shed 4 bases and J shed 5 bases, with 6 bases lying between them. Germline-derived CDR1 and CDR2 are SGHAT and FQDESV (reference sequence). This CDR3 is CASSYKNEQYF. DNA for the CDR3: TGTGCCAGCAGCTACAAGAACGAGCAGTACTTC.